One and the same sample provided the 27 T cell receptor beta chains below, sequenced in a study of T-cell memory formation after mild COVID-19. TCRdb analysed the 5' RACE reads with MiXCR anew, one entry per CDR3 protein. The data show fewer than 15,000 distinct CDR3 sequences, more than 12% seen once. The material sequenced was PBMCs or a T cell subset sorted from them (not recorded which). The source is a man aged 18-30 years who had mild COVID-19 (a few samples of this study predate the infection). Cell type and time point are not known.

This clonotype was recorded at least ten times. The V call is TRBV20-1, the J call TRBJ2-3; 14 bases align to TRBD2. J lost 1 base, V lost 5 bases, and 14 bases had no gene match. The CDR3 covers 19 residues. Germline CDR1 is DFQATT and CDR2 is SNEGSKA (reference sequence). In DNA form, the CDR3 reads TGCAGTGCTTACCCGACTAGCGGGGGGGCCAATTTCGGCACAGATACGCAGTATTTT. This gives the protein CSAYPTSGGANFGTDTQYF.

CDR3: CASSPVLGHRTNYGYTF. For the CDR3, the DNA is TGTGCCAGCTCACCGGTACTGGGGCATCGAACTAACTATGGCTACACCTTC. The chain employs TRBV18 and TRBJ1-2; tentative D call: TRBD1 (5 bases). Trimming cost V 3 bases and J 0 bases, with 17 bases left between them. The CDR3 totals 17 residues. The germline V gene has CDR1 KGHSH and CDR2 LQKENI.

This clonotype was observed at least ten times. The gene calls are TRBV6-5 and TRBJ2-5; TRBD2 agrees at 10 bases. This CDR3 has 14 amino acids. Trimming took 8 bases from V and 2 from J; bases not matched to a gene: 5. Germline CDR1 is MNHEY and CDR2 is SVGAGI. CDR3 nucleotides: TGTGCCAGCTCCGGGACTAGCGAGCAAGAGACCCAGTACTTC. Its protein product is CASSGTSEQETQYF.

This clonotype was counted many times. DNA for the CDR3: TGTGCCAGCAGTTACGGTCCAGACTACACTGAAGCTTTCTTT. This gives the protein CASSYGPDYTEAFF. V gene TRBV6-5 combines with J gene TRBJ1-1; D unclear. Germline loops: CDR1 MNHEY, CDR2 SVGAGI. Trimming pared 2 bases from V and 3 bases from J, leaving 10 bases between. CDR3 length: 14 residues.

This clonotype showed up many times. The chain recombines TRBV21-1 with TRBJ2-2; the table assigns TRBD1, which was not confirmed against the DNA. TRBV21-1 is classified as a pseudogene. The CDR3 has 15 residues. Here the CDR3 reads CASSKEQGNTGELFF. The CDR3 bases are TGTGCCAGCAGCAAAGAACAGGGAAACACCGGGGAGCTGTTTTTT.

J is TRBJ1-3 and V is TRBV7-6, with a possible D match to TRBD1 (5 bases). Trimming pared 2 bases from V and 3 bases from J, leaving 11 bases between. Germline loops: CDR1 SGHVS, CDR2 FNYEAQ. CDR3 size: 15 residues. The CDR3 protein is CASSLSGGGGNTIYF. CDR3 in DNA: TGTGCCAGCAGCTTATCCGGGGGTGGTGGAAACACCATATATTTT.

By frequency in the sample, this clonotype is large (0.1 to 1%). Since a much larger clone is just one base distant, this may be a read error. The chain has TRBV12-3 or TRBV12-4 and TRBJ2-7; a weak D match, TRBD1 (5 bases). CDR3 length: 13 amino acids. The V end was cut by 6 bases, the J end by 2 bases, with 11 bases between. CDR3 amino acids: CASRFWTPYEQYF. CDR3 nucleotide sequence: TGTGCCAGCAGATTTTGGACACCCTACGAGCAGTACTTC.

This clonotype was picked up many times. The chain recombines TRBV7-3 with TRBJ2-3, with D perhaps TRBD1 or TRBD2 (6 bases each). This CDR3 comprises 14 residues. The V end was cut by 5 bases, the J end by 4 bases, with 13 bases between. Germline V lookup: CDR1 SGHTA, CDR2 FQGTGA. CDR3 bases: TGTGCCAGCAGCCCGAAGGGGGGCGCAGATACGCAGTATTTT. It specifies CASSPKGGADTQYF. Using reference TRBV7-3 and TRBJ2-3 for the parts outside the CDR3, the full variable domain is GAGVSQTPSNKVTEKGKYVELRCDPISGHTALYWYRQSLGQGPEFLIYFQGTGAADDSGLPNDRFFAVRPEGSVSTLKIQRTERGDSAVYLCASSPKGGADTQYFGPGTRLTVL.

This clonotype was found a few times. The germline gene is not matched at one end of the junction; a read error may be the cause. This chain connects TRBV5-1 to TRBJ2-2; 8 positions match TRBD1. In germline, CDR1 is SGHRS, CDR2 YFSETQ. The CDR3 loop spans 16 amino acids. CDR3 region: CASSGSPSTGAGELLF. For the CDR3, the DNA is TGCGCCAGCAGCGGAAGCCCTTCGACAGGGGCCGGGGAGCTGTTGTTT.

The table lists this clonotype with many counts. The chain links TRBV4-3 to TRBJ2-2, with D perhaps TRBD1 or TRBD2 (6 bases each). This CDR3 is built from 16 residues. Germline CDR1 reads LGHNA; CDR2 reads YSLEER. Trimming removed 5 bases from V and 1 base from J, with 14 bases in between. The CDR3 DNA is TGCGCCAGCAGCTACGGAGGGGGGAGGAACACCGGGGAGCTGTTTTTT. Translating gives CASSYGGGRNTGELFF.

This clonotype was seen at least ten times. The chain is built from TRBV5-1 and TRBJ1-2, with D perhaps matching TRBD1 (6 bases). The CDR3 covers 17 residues. Trimming shortened V by 2 bases and J by 4 bases, and 21 bases separated the two germline ends. CDR1 SGHRS and CDR2 YFSETQ come from the germline V gene. DNA for the CDR3: TGCGCCAGCAGCTTAAGTCCAGGGGACCAACAAATCTATGGCTACACCTTC. Encoded protein: CASSLSPGDQQIYGYTF.

This clonotype was observed many times. This chain joins TRBV6-2 or TRBV6-3 and TRBJ2-7; perhaps TRBD2 as D (5 bases). Trimming took 0 bases from V and 0 from J, leaving 12 bases between them. The CDR3 has 16 residues. Germline CDR1 reads MNHEY; CDR2 reads SVGEGT. CDR3 coding DNA: TGTGCCAGCAGTTACTCGGAGGTCTCCAGCTCCTACGAGCAGTACGTC. Translation gives CASSYSEVSSSYEQYV.

The rearrangement joins TRBV19 to TRBJ1-1; D ambiguous. Deletions cut 7 bases from V and 0 bases from J, with 9 bases between. Per germline, CDR1 LNHDA and CDR2 SQIVND (reference sequence). The CDR3 is made up of 13 amino acids. CDR3 nucleotide sequence: TGTGCCAGTACGCTCAGAATGAACACTGAAGCTTTCTTT. The encoded protein is CASTLRMNTEAFF. The full variable domain, with the rest looked up from reference TRBV19 and TRBJ1-1, is DGGITQSPKYLFRKEGQNVTLSCEQNLNHDAMYWYRQDPGQGLRLIYYSQIVNDFQKGDIAEGYSVSREKKESFPLTVTSAQKNPTAFYLCASTLRMNTEAFFGQGTRLTVV.

The CDR3 sequence: CASRPDAGAYQPQHF. The CDR3 DNA sequence: TGTGCCAGCAGGCCTGATGCGGGGGCTTATCAGCCCCAGCATTTT. This chain links TRBV6-2 or TRBV6-3 with TRBJ1-5; D is possibly TRBD1 (6 bases). Trimming stripped 6 bases from V and 5 bases from J, with 17 bases between. From germline, CDR1 is MNHEY and CDR2 SVGEGT. This CDR3 has 15 amino acids.

This clonotype was observed at least ten times. J is TRBJ2-3 and V is TRBV20-1; the match to TRBD2 covers 8 bases. The junction had 6 bases not matched to a gene; V was cut back by 3 bases and J by 7 bases. Looked up from germline, CDR1 is DFQATT and CDR2 is SNEGSKA (reference sequence). There are 13 residues in the CDR3. This chain's CDR3 is CSASGGAGNTQYF. The DNA for the CDR3 is TGCAGTGCTAGCGGGGGGGCCGGGAATACGCAGTATTTT.

The chain couples TRBV18 to TRBJ2-1; D is possibly TRBD2 (6 bases). V dropped 0 bases and J dropped 2 bases, with 8 bases sitting between them. The CDR3 runs to 15 residues. From germline, CDR1 is KGHSH and CDR2 LQKENI. CDR3 sequence reads: CASSPPGGTYNEQFF. The DNA of the CDR3 is TGTGCCAGCTCACCACCGGGGGGTACCTACAATGAGCAGTTCTTC.

This clonotype was observed a handful of times. As DNA, the CDR3 is TGCAGCGTTGAGCCCCCCCCGGGGGGGCAAGAGACCCAGTACTTC. The encoded protein is CSVEPPPGGQETQYF. This sequence joins TRBV29-1 and TRBJ2-5; TRBD2 aligns across 8 bases. CDR3 length: 15 amino acids. V was clipped by 3 bases and J by 2 bases; unmatched bases: 8. Germline V lookup: CDR1 SQVTM, CDR2 ANQGSEA.

V usage is TRBV7-2 and J usage is TRBJ2-5, with D perhaps matching TRBD1 or TRBD2 (5 bases each). CDR1 is SGHTA and CDR2 is FQGNSA in the germline V gene. This CDR3 has 15 amino acids. Trimming left V 8 bases short and J 5 bases short, with 21 bases between. CDR3 region: CASGREGRRRETQYF. The CDR3 nucleotides are TGTGCCAGCGGTCGAGAGGGGCGACGACGGGAGACCCAGTACTTC.

By proportion, this clonotype is medium-sized. The rearrangement joins TRBV6-4 to TRBJ2-7; D remains ambiguous. Germline V gives CDR1 MRHNA, CDR2 SNTAGT. The CDR3 loop spans 14 amino acids. V lost 5 bases to trimming and J lost 0 bases, with 11 bases between them. CDR3 DNA: TGTGCCAGCAGTCCAGCTCCCTTCTCCTACGAGCAGTACTTC. It is translated as CASSPAPFSYEQYF.

This clonotype was observed many times. The chain links TRBV5-1 to TRBJ1-3; D is perhaps TRBD1 (5 bases). The ends were cut back, 0 bases at V and 4 bases at J, with 14 bases in the middle. The CDR3 is made up of 16 amino acids. CDR1 and CDR2 from the germline V gene are SGHRS and YFSETQ. CDR3 in amino acids: CASSLVQGSLGNTIYF. In DNA, the CDR3 is TGCGCCAGCAGCTTGGTTCAGGGATCTTTGGGAAACACCATATATTTT. Based on the CDR3 plus reference TRBV5-1 and TRBJ1-3, the full variable domain is KAGVTQTPRYLIKTRGQQVTLSCSPISGHRSVSWYQQTPGQGLQFLFEYFSETQRNKGNFPGRFSGRQFSNSRSEMNVSTLELGDSALYLCASSLVQGSLGNTIYFGEGSWLTVV.

This chain links TRBV9 with TRBJ2-5, with 11 bases that match TRBD2. This CDR3 is 14 amino acids long. Germline CDR1 reads SGDLS; CDR2 reads YYNGEE. With 4 bases clipped from V and 7 bases from J, the junction kept 6 bases outside the gene matches. CDR3 protein: CASSPRLAGPTQYF. The CDR3 DNA reads TGTGCCAGCAGCCCCCGACTAGCGGGGCCGACCCAGTACTTC.

This clonotype was counted ten times or more. The chain joins TRBV11-2 to TRBJ1-6; 9 bases map to TRBD1. Germline loops: CDR1 SGHAT, CDR2 FQNNGV. The CDR3 consists of 15 residues. With 6 bases clipped from V and 10 bases from J, the junction kept 10 bases outside the gene matches. The CDR3 region is CASRLTGTGKSPLHF. The CDR3 nucleotides are TGTGCCAGCAGACTTACCGGGACAGGGAAATCACCCCTCCACTTT.

This rearrangement joins TRBV29-1 to TRBJ2-1; no clear D gene. V lost 3 bases and J 4 bases, leaving 7 bases between the germline ends. This CDR3 has 12 residues. The germline CDR1 and CDR2 sequences are SQVTM and ANQGSEA. In DNA, the CDR3 is TGCAGCGTTGAGGGCAATTACAATGAGCAGTTCTTC. Protein product: CSVEGNYNEQFF.

The chain links TRBV14 to TRBJ2-1; 11 nucleotides line up with TRBD2. J gave up 4 bases and V 0 bases, and 8 bases lay outside the gene matches. The V gene's germline CDR1 is SGHDN and CDR2 FVKESK. The CDR3 runs to 18 residues. In DNA, the CDR3 is TGTGCCAGCAGCCAAGATGGCCTCCTAGCGGGGGGTTACAATGAGCAGTTCTTC. It codes for CASSQDGLLAGGYNEQFF.

CDR3 sequence (DNA): TGTGCCAGCAGCGGGGCGGGGTCTGAAGCTTTCTTT. It yields the protein CASSGAGSEAFF. The rearrangement joins TRBV27 to TRBJ1-1; D possibly corresponds to TRBD1 (5 bases). Trimming took off 6 bases at V and 6 bases at J, with 11 bases between the two ends. Germline CDR1 MNHEY, CDR2 SMNVEV (reference sequence). The length of the CDR3 is 12 residues.

This clonotype was counted many times. The V gene is TRBV27, the J gene TRBJ2-5, with D possibly matching TRBD1 (6 bases). With 2 bases removed from V and 5 bases from J, the gap between germline ends came to 9 bases. Germline CDR1 reads MNHEY; CDR2 reads SMNVEV (reference sequence). CDR3 size: 13 residues. The CDR3 DNA sequence: TGTGCCAGCAGTTTAACAGGGTGGGAGACCCAGTACTTC. Amino acid sequence: CASSLTGWETQYF.

The sample holds many counts of this clonotype. The gene calls are TRBV5-1 and TRBJ2-3; D may match TRBD1 or TRBD2 (6 bases each). V lost 2 bases and J lost 2, with 15 bases in between. The CDR3 totals 16 residues. Per germline, CDR1 SGHRS and CDR2 YFSETQ. CDR3 in DNA: TGCGCCAGCAGCTTTGTGTGGGGGGCCCCCACAGATACGCAGTATTTT. Translated, it gives CASSFVWGAPTDTQYF.